The T cell receptor (beta chain) under discussion was sequenced for a study of blood T cells in healthy people across ages. Study conclusions and caveats: Greater diversity and more naive CD4+ cells were seen in long-lived donors than in aged donors. Unsorted PBMC material precluded a definitive naive versus antigen-experienced comparison.

Regarding this clonotype: Its antigen remains unknown.

A second PCR of 7 to 11 cycles used a sample-barcoded 5' primer and a J-beta primer mix. Unique molecular identifiers of 12 random nucleotides labeled each cDNA. TCRdb reprocessed the 5' RACE reads with MiXCR, giving one entry per CDR3 protein. The table has hundreds of thousands of distinct CDR3 sequences, 53% seen once. Researchers collected around 11 milliliters of peripheral blood from every single donor. The specimen was blood. The TCR was taken from an elderly man in good health.

The CDR3 loop is CSAGQAESSYNEQYF. CDR3 in DNA: TGCAGTGCAGGACAGGCGGAGAGCTCCTACAATGAGCAGTACTTC. The chain recombines TRBV20-1 with TRBJ2-4, with TRBD1 matching over 7 bases. Germline CDR1 DFQATT, CDR2 SNEGSKA (reference sequence). This CDR3 has 15 amino acids. Trimming at V came to 6 bases and at J to 13 bases, leaving 21 bases not matched to a gene.